One T cell receptor (beta chain) is described in this entry. J was trimmed by 4 bases and V by 4 bases; bases with no gene match: 7. CDR1 SGHRS and CDR2 YFSETQ come from the germline V gene. The CDR3 is 16 residues long. This sample is drawn from a study of beta chain features in type 1 diabetes. Reverse transcription of all isolated RNA meant that expressed TCRB transcripts were sequenced. Sequenced by immunoSEQ multiplex PCR; TCRdb stores in-frame clones only, minus some. Here the sample spans approximately 140,000 clones, roughly 53% being singletons. Source material: Tregs from blood. The receptor's source is a man between 18 and 35 years old in good health. This rearrangement joins TRBV5-1 to TRBJ1-5; 11 bases map to TRBD1. CDR3 sequence reads: CASSPGQGGQNQPQHF. The CDR3, as DNA: TGCGCCAGCAGCCCGGGACAGGGGGGGCAAAATCAGCCCCAGCATTTT.